This T cell receptor (beta chain) originates from a study of blood T cell repertoires in COVID-19. The length of the CDR3 is 13 residues. The germline V gene encodes CDR1 MNHEY and CDR2 SVGAGI. V was clipped by 5 bases and J by 2 bases, with 10 bases between them. Source study methods: Researchers report that nucleated cell counts were estimated from reference gene primer amplification. Clones were sequenced by immunoSEQ multiplex PCR, and TCRdb holds only the in-frame ones, with some missing. V, J and clone size derive from that table, while D and trimming were established from the DNA sequence. The table has roughly 290,000 clones, more than 75% seen once.

The source of this sequence is a woman aged 25 to 39 who had recovered from COVID-19. The gene calls are TRBV6-5 and TRBJ2-7; D gene unclear. Sequencing was done on a sample of peripheral blood. The CDR3 coding sequence is TGTGCCAGCAGTCCGCAGGCTACCTACGAGCAGTACTTC. It yields the protein CASSPQATYEQYF.